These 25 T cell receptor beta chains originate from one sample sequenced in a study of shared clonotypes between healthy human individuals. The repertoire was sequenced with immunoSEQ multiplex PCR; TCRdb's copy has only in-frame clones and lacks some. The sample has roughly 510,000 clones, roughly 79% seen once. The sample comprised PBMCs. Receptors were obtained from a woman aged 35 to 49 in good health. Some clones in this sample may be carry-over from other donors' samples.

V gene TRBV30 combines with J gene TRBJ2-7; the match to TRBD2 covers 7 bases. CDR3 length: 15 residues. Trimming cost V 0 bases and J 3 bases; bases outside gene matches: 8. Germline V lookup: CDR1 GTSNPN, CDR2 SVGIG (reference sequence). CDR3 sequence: CAWSVRYLADYEQYF. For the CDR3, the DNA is TGTGCCTGGAGTGTACGGTACCTAGCGGACTACGAGCAGTACTTC.

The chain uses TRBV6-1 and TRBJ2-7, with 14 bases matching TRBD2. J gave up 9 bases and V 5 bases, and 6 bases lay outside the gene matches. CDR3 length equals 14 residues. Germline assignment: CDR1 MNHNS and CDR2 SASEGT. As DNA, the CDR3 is TGTGCCAGCAGTCCCGGGACTAGCGGGAGTGGGCAGTACTTC. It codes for CASSPGTSGSGQYF.

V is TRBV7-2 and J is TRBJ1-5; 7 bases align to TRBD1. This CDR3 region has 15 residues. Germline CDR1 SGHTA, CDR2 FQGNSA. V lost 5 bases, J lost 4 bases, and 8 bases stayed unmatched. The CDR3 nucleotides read TGTGCCAGCAGCAAGCCGGGACAGTGGAATCAGCCCCAGCATTTT. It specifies CASSKPGQWNQPQHF. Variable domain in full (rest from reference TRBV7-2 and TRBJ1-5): GAGVSQSPSNKVTEKGKDVELRCDPISGHTALYWYRQSLGQGLEFLIYFQGNSAPDKSGLPSDRFSAERTGGSVSTLTIQRTQQEDSAVYLCASSKPGQWNQPQHFGDGTRLSIL.

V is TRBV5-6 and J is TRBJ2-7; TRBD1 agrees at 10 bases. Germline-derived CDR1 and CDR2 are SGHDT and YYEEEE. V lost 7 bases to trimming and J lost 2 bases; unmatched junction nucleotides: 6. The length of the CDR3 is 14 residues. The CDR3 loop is CASAPGQGPYEQYF. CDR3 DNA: TGTGCCAGCGCCCCGGGACAGGGGCCCTACGAGCAGTACTTC.

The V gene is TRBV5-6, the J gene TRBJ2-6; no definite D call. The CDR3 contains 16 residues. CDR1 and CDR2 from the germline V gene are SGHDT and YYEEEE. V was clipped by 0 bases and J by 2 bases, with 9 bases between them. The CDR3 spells CASSLDGLTGANVLTF. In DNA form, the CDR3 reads TGTGCCAGCAGCTTGGATGGCTTAACTGGGGCCAACGTCCTGACTTTC.

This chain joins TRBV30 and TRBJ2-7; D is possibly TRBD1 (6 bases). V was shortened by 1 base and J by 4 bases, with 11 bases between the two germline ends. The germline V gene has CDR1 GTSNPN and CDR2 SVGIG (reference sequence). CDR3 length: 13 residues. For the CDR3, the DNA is TGTGCCTGGAGTGAAGGGACACAATACGAGCAGTACTTC. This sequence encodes CAWSEGTQYEQYF.

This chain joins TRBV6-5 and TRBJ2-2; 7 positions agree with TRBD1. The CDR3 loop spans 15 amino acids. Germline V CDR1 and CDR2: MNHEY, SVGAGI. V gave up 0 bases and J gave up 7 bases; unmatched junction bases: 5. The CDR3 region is CASSYSETGIGELFF. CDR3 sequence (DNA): TGTGCCAGCAGTTACTCGGAGACAGGGATCGGGGAGCTGTTTTTT.

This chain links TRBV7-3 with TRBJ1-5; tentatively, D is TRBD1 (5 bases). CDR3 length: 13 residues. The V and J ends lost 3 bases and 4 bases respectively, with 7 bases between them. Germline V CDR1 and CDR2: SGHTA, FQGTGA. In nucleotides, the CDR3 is TGTGCCAGCAGCTTCGGGGGGAATCAGCCCCAGCATTTT. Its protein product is CASSFGGNQPQHF. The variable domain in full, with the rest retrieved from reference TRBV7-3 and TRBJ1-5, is GAGVSQTPSNKVTEKGKYVELRCDPISGHTALYWYRQSLGQGPEFLIYFQGTGAADDSGLPNDRFFAVRPEGSVSTLKIQRTERGDSAVYLCASSFGGNQPQHFGDGTRLSIL.

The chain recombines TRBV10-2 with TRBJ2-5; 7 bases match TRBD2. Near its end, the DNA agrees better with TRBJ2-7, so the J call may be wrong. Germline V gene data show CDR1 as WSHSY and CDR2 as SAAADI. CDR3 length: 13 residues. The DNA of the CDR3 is TGCGCCAGTAGACTAGCAGGAGTTTACGAGCAGTACTTC. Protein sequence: CASRLAGVYEQYF.

The CDR3 nucleotides are TGTGCCAGCAGCGTACCGGGAGACGGGACCAATGAGCAGTTCTTC. This codes for CASSVPGDGTNEQFF. This chain uses TRBV9 with TRBJ2-1, with D maybe TRBD2 (6 bases). Per the germline V gene, CDR1 is SGDLS and CDR2 is YYNGEE. The CDR3 sequence is 15 residues long. The germline V and J ends were trimmed by 1 base and 6 bases, with 14 bases remaining between them. Combining the CDR3 with reference TRBV9 and TRBJ2-1 gives the whole variable domain DSGVTQTPKHLITATGQRVTLRCSPRSGDLSVYWYQQSLDQGLQFLIQYYNGEERAKGNILERFSAQQFPDLHSELNLSSLELGDSALYFCASSVPGDGTNEQFFGPGTRLTVL.

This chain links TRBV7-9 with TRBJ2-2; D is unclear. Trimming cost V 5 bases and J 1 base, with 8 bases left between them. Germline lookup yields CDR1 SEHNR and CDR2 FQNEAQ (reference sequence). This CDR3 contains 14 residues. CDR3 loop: CASSPRLNTGELFF. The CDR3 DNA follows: TGTGCCAGCAGCCCGCGTCTGAACACCGGGGAGCTGTTTTTT.

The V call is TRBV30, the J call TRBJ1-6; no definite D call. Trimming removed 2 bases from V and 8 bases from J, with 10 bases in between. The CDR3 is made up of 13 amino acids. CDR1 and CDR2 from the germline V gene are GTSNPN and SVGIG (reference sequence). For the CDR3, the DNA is TGTGCCTGGAGTACCCTCTTCTATTCACCCCTCCACTTT. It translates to CAWSTLFYSPLHF.

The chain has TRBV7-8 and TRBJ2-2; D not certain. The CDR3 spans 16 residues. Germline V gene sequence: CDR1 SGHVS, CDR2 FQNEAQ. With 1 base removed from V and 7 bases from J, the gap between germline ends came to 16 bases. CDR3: CASSLVRVLGSGELFF. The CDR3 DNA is TGTGCCAGCAGCTTAGTAAGGGTTCTTGGCAGCGGGGAGCTGTTTTTT.

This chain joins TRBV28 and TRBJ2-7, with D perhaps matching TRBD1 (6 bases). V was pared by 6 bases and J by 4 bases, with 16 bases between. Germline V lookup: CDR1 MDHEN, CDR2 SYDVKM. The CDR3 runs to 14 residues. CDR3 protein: CASRRDNAGYEQYF. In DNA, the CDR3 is TGTGCCAGCAGACGGGACAACGCTGGATACGAGCAGTACTTC. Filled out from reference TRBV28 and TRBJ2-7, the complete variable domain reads DVKVTQSSRYLVKRTGEKVFLECVQDMDHENMFWYRQDPGLGLRLIYFSYDVKMKEKGDIPEGYSVSREKKERFSLILESASTNQTSMYLCASRRDNAGYEQYFGPGTRLTVT.

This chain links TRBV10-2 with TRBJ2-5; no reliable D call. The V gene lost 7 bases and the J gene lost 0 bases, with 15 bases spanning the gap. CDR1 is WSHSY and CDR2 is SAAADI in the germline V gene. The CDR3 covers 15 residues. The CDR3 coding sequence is TGCGCCAGCAAGGAGAGATCGGCATACCAAGAGACCCAGTACTTC. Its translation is CASKERSAYQETQYF.

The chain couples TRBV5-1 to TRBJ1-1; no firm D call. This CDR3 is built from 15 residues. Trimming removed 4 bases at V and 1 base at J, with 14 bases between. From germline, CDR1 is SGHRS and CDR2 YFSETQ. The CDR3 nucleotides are TGCGCCAGCAGCATGACCGGGTACCCGAACACTGAAGCTTTCTTT. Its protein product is CASSMTGYPNTEAFF.

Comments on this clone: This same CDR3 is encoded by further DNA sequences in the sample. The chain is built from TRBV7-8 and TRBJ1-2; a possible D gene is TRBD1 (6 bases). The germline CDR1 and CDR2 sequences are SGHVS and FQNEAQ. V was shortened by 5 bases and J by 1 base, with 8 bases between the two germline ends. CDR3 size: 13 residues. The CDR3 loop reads CASSLDSNYGYTF. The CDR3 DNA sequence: TGTGCCAGCAGCCTGGACAGTAACTATGGCTACACCTTC.

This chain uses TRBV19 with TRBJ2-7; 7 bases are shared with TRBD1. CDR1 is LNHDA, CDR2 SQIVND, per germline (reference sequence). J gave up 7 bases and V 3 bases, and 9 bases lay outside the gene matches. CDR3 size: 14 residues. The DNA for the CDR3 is TGTGCCAGTAGTATCGGCAGGGGGTTCTATGAGCAGTACTTC. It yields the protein CASSIGRGFYEQYF.

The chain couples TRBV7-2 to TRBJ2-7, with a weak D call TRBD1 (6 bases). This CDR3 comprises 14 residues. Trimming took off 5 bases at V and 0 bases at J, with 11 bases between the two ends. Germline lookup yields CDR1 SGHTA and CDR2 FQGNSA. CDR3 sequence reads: CASSPWDTSYEQYF. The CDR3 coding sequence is TGTGCCAGCAGCCCGTGGGACACCTCCTACGAGCAGTACTTC. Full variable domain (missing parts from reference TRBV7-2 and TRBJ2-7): GAGVSQSPSNKVTEKGKDVELRCDPISGHTALYWYRQSLGQGLEFLIYFQGNSAPDKSGLPSDRFSAERTGGSVSTLTIQRTQQEDSAVYLCASSPWDTSYEQYFGPGTRLTVT.

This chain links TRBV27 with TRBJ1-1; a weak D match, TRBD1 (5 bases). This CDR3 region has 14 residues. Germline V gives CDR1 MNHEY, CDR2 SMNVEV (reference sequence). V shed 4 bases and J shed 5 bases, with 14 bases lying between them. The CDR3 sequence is CASSSGTVITEAFF. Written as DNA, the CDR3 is TGTGCCAGCAGTTCCGGGACGGTAATAACTGAAGCTTTCTTT.

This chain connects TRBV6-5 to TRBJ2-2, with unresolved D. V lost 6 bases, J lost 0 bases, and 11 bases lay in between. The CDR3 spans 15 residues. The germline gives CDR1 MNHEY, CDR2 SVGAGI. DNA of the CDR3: TGTGCCAGCAGGTACATCGATTCGAACACCGGGGAGCTGTTTTTT. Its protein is CASRYIDSNTGELFF.

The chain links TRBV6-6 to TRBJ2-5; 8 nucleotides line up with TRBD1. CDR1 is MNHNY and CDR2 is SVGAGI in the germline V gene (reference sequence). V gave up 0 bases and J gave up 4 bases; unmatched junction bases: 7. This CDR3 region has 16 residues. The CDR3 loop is CASSYSPAGGAETQYF. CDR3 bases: TGTGCCAGCAGTTACTCCCCGGCAGGGGGCGCAGAGACCCAGTACTTC.

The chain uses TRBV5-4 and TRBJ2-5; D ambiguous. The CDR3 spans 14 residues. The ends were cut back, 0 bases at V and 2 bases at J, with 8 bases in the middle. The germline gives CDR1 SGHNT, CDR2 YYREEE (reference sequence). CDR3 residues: CASSLGYSQETQYF. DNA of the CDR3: TGTGCCAGCAGCTTGGGGTACAGTCAAGAGACCCAGTACTTC.

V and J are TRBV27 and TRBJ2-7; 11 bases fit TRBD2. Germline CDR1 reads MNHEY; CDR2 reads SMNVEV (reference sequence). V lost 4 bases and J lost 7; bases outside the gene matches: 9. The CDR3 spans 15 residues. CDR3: CASSSPTSGRVEQYF. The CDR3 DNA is TGTGCCAGCAGTTCCCCCACTAGCGGGAGAGTAGAGCAGTACTTC.

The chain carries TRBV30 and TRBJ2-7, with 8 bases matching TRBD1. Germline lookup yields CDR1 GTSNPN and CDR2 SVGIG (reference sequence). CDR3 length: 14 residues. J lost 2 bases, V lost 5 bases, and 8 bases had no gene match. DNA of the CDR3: TGTGCCTGGGCTCCCGGGACAGGAGCCTACGAGCAGTACTTC. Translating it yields CAWAPGTGAYEQYF.